Given below is one T cell receptor beta chain in context. The sample originates from a study of glioma-infiltrating T cells after dendritic cell vaccination. Generated by immunoSEQ multiplex PCR, the TCRdb table keeps only in-frame clones and is missing some. The table includes some 70,000 clones, 65% to 90% detected once. The sequencing used blood, collected before dendritic cell vaccination. The source is a human donor with glioblastoma.

CDR3 amino acids: CASSQVKNLLTGPNEKLFF. For the CDR3, the DNA is TGCGCCAGCAGCCAAGTAAAAAACCTTTTGACAGGACCAAATGAAAAACTGTTTTTT. The J gene is TRBJ1-4, the V gene TRBV4-1; weak D call: TRBD1 (6 bases). CDR1 is MGHRA, CDR2 YSYEKL, per germline. The V end lost 1 base, the J end lost 5 bases, and 23 bases lay between the germline ends. CDR3 size: 19 residues.